This entry describes one TCR beta chain. Its antigen remains unknown. The junction had 7 bases not matched to a gene; V was cut back by 7 bases and J by 2 bases. The CDR3 is 13 amino acids. Germline lookup yields CDR1 GTSNPN and CDR2 SVGIG (reference sequence). The sample comes from a study of radiation and T cells in renal cell carcinoma. About the research overall: Nephrectomy followed 15 Gy stereotactic body radiation by 4 weeks.

Assay used: immunoSEQ multiplex PCR; TCRdb lists only in-frame clones, some missing. In the table there are about 88,000 clones, less than 90% of which are singletons. Study results and caveats: Pretreatment tumor biopsies were lacking, so baseline clonotypes are unknown. In blood, top tumor clones expanded by 2 weeks, shrinking by 4.

Time point reported: baseline pretreatment blood. This sample's treatment: 15 Gy SBRT to primary tumor, nephrectomy 4 weeks later. Radiation-treated patients gave blood at baseline, week 2 and week 4. The V call is TRBV30, the J call TRBJ1-1; the match to TRBD1 covers 7 bases. This TCR came from a man aged 50 or older with renal cell carcinoma. The sequenced sample was blood, obtained from a patient whose treatment included radiotherapy and nephrectomy. For the CDR3, the DNA is TGTGCCTTGAACAGGGGAGGAAACACTGAAGCTTTCTTT. The encoded protein is CALNRGGNTEAFF.